This T cell receptor (beta chain) was identified in a study of response to subunit inactivated influenza vaccine. Study-wide results and caveats: The study's authors posited that every seasonal influenza vaccination enlists few new T cells.

TCRdb independently ran MiXCR on the RT-PCR reads; one entry per CDR3 protein. The sample holds fewer than 250,000 distinct CDR3 sequences, approximately 15% seen once. The CDR3 runs to 11 residues. CDR1 is SGHTA and CDR2 is FQGNSA in the germline V gene. About this clonotype: The antigen is undetermined. An end of the junction differs from the germline gene, which may be a read error.

V usage is TRBV7-2 and J usage is TRBJ2-3; 10 bases are shared with TRBD1. The sequenced sample was CD8+ T cells sorted from PBMCs, obtained roughly 5 days after vaccination. The origin of this receptor is a middle-aged man who received an inactivated influenza vaccine. The CDR3, as DNA: TGTGCCAGCAGCTCCGGACAGGGGGTTAATTTT. This gives the protein CASSSGQGVNF. Full variable domain (rest looked up from reference TRBV7-2 and TRBJ2-3): GAGVSQSPSNKVTEKGKDVELRCDPISGHTALYWYRQSLGQGLEFLIYFQGNSAPDKSGLPSDRFSAERTGGSVSTLTIQRTQQEDSAVYLCASSSGQGVNFGPGTRLTVL.